This TCR beta chain was observed in a study of T-cell memory formation after mild COVID-19. Germline CDR1 and CDR2: MNHEY and SVGAGI. The CDR3 is made up of 16 amino acids. V lost 0 bases, J lost 0 bases, and 9 bases lay in between. The table lists this clonotype with a few counts. MiXCR was run by TCRdb on the 5' RACE reads, yielding one entry per CDR3 protein. The sample yields 140,000 to 150,000 distinct CDR3 sequences, 6% to 7% seen once. The source of this sequence is an adult woman who had mild COVID-19 (a few samples of this study predate the infection). Cell type and time point are not known. The sequencing sample was made of PBMCs or a T cell subset sorted from them (not recorded which). The J gene is TRBJ1-3, the V gene TRBV6-5, with D tentatively TRBD1 (5 bases). The CDR3 region has the DNA TGTGCCAGCAGTTACTCGAACGGGGGCTCTGGAAACACCATATATTTT. This gives the protein CASSYSNGGSGNTIYF.